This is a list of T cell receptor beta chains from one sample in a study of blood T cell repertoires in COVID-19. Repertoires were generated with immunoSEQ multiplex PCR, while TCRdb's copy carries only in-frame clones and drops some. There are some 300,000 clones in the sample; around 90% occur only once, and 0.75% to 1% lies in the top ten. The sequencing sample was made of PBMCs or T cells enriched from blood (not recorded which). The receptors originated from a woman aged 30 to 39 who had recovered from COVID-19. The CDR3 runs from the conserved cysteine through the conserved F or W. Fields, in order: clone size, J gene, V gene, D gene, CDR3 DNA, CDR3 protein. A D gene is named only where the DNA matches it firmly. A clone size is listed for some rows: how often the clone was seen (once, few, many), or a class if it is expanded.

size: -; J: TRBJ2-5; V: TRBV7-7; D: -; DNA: TGTGCTAGCAATCCCCTGGGAGGGGGGCATCAAGAGACCCAGTACTTC; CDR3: CASNPLGGGHQETQYF
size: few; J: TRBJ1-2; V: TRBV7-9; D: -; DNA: TGTGCCAGCAGCTTAGGGGGAAGGGACACCCTCTATGGCTACACCTTC; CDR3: CASSLGGRDTLYGYTF
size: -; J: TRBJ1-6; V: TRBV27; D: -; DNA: TGTGCCAGCAGTTTTCACCCGAGGAATTCACCCCTCCACTTT; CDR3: CASSFHPRNSPLHF
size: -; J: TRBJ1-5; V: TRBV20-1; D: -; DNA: TGCAGTGCTAGTATACCCTGGGCCGCCAATCAGCCCCAGCATTTT; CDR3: CSASIPWAANQPQHF
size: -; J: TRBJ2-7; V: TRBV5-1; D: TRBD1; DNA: TGCGCCAGCAGCCAGGGACAGGGTCCTTCATACGAGCAGTACTTC; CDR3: CASSQGQGPSYEQYF
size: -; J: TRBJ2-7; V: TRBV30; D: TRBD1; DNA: TGTGCTTCCACAGGGGGCTCCTACGAGCAGTACTTC; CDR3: CASTGGSYEQYF
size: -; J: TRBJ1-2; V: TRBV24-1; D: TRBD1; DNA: TGTGCCACCAGTGTCTCTCCGGGACAGGGAAAAGGACCGGGCTACACCTTC; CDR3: CATSVSPGQGKGPGYTF
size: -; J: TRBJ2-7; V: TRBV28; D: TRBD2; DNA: TGTGCCAGCAGTTTATGGGCTAGCGGGACTACCTACGAGCAGTACTTC; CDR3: CASSLWASGTTYEQYF
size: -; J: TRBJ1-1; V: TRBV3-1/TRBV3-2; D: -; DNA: TGTGCCAGCAGCCCCCGGCAGGGTTTTGGAGCTTTCTTT; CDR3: CASSPRQGFGAFF
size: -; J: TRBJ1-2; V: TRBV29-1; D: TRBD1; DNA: TGCAGCGTTGGCCCGGACAGGGGGCATAGGTACACCTTC; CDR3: CSVGPDRGHRYTF
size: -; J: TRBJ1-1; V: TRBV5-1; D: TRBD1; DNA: TGCGCCAGCAGCTTGGACGCCGGGACAGGCACTGAAGCTTTCTTT; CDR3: CASSLDAGTGTEAFF
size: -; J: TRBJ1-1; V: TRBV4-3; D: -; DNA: TGCGCCAGCAGCACTAATTCAGGGACATACACTGAAGCTTTCTTT; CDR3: CASSTNSGTYTEAFF
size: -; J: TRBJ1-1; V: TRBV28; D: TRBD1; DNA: TGTGCCAGCAGTCACCAGGGGGCTGACACTGAAGCTTTCTTT; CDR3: CASSHQGADTEAFF
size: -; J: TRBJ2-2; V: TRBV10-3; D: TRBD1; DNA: TGTGCCATCAGTGAGACAGGGGGCGCGGGCACCGGGGAGCTGTTTTTT; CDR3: CAISETGGAGTGELFF
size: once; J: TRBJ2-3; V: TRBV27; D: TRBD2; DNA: TGTGCCAGCAGTTTAACGGGTGGCGGGGGGTCAGATACGCAGTATTTT; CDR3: CASSLTGGGGSDTQYF
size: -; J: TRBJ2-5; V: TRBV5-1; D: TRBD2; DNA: TGCGCCAGCTATCCCCTCGCGGGGGGAGGTGAGACCCAGTACTTC; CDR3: CASYPLAGGGETQYF
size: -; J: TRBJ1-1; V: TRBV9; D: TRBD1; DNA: TGTGCCAGCAGCGGAGGACAGGGGGTTGTGGGGAACACTGAAGCTTTCTTT; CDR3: CASSGGQGVVGNTEAFF
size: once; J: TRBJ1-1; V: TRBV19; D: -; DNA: TGTGCCAGTAGTATTCGGGGGATGAACACTGAAGCTTTCTTT; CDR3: CASSIRGMNTEAFF
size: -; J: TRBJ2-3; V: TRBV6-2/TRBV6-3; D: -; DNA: TGTGCCAGCAGCCTTGACTCTCAGGGGAATCCAACAGATACGCAGTATTTT; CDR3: CASSLDSQGNPTDTQYF
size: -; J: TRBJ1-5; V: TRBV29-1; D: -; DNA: TGCAGCGTGGCGTGGGCGAATAGCAATCAGCCCCAGCATTTT; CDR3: CSVAWANSNQPQHF
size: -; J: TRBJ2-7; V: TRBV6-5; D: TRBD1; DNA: TGTGCCAGCAGTTCCCCGGACAGGGAGGAAGAGCAGTACTTC; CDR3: CASSSPDREEEQYF
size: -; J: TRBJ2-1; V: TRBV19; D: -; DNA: TGTGCCAGTAGTATTTTTAGAGACAATGAGCAGTTCTTC; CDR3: CASSIFRDNEQFF
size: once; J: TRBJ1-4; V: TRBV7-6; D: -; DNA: TGTGCCAGCAGCTCTGACGTGCGGGAAAAACTGTTTTTT; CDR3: CASSSDVREKLFF
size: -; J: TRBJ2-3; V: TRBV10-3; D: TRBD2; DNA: TGTGCCATCAGCCACCTAGCGGGAGGGCCCTCAAATACGCAGTATTTT; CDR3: CAISHLAGGPSNTQYF
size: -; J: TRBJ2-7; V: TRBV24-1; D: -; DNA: TGTGCCACCAGTGGGGCCAGCTCCTACGAGCAGTACTTC; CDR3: CATSGASSYEQYF
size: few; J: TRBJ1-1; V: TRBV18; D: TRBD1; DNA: TGTGCCAGCTCACCTCAGGGGGTCGGGAACACTGAAGCTTTCTTT; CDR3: CASSPQGVGNTEAFF
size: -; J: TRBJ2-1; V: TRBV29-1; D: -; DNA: TGCAGCGTTGTGGCATCCCCGGAGAATGAGCAGTTCTTC; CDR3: CSVVASPENEQFF
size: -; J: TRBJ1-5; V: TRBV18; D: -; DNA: TGTGCCAGCTCCCGACGGCAGGGGATGGGGAATCAGCCCCAGCATTTT; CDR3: CASSRRQGMGNQPQHF
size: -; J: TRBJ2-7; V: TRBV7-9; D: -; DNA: TGTGCCAGCAGCTTATCCGAGGTCGGGGATGAGTACTTC; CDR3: CASSLSEVGDEYF
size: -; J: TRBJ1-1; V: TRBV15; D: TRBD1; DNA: TGTGCCACCAGCAGAGCAGAGCTCACAGGGGGCACTGAAGCTTTCTTT; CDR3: CATSRAELTGGTEAFF
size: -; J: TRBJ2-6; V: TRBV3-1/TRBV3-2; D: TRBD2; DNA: TGTGCCAGCAGTCCTAGAACTGGACTAGCGGGCTCTGGGGCCAACGTCCTGACTTTC; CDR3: CASSPRTGLAGSGANVLTF
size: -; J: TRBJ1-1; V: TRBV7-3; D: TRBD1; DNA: TGTGCCAGCAGCCTGACAGGGCGTGACACTGAAGCTTTCTTT; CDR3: CASSLTGRDTEAFF
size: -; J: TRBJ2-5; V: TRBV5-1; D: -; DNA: TGCGCCAGCAGCCCCTTGGTTAGTCGGTCGTGGGGGCCGGAGACCCAGTACTTC; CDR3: CASSPLVSRSWGPETQYF
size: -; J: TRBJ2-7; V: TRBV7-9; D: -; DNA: TGTGCCAGCAGCTTTGGGGCGGGGTACACATACGAGCAGTACTTC; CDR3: CASSFGAGYTYEQYF
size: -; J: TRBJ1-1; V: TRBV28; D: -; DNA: TGTGCCAGCAGTTTCTTGGGCAGGAAGCTCGGGAGAGCTTTCTTT; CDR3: CASSFLGRKLGRAFF
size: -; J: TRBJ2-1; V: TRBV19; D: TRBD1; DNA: TGTGCCAGTAGTCCGCCGGGACAGGGGGCGCCTGAGCAGTTCTTC; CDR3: CASSPPGQGAPEQFF
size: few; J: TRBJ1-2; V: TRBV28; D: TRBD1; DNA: TGTGCCAGCAGCCCTGACCACGGGACAGGGGGCGCGTCAAACTATGGCTACACCTTC; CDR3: CASSPDHGTGGASNYGYTF
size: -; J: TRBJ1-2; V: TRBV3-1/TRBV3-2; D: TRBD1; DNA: TGTGCCAGCAGCTTCGACAGGGGCGCTGCGAACTATGGCTACACCTTC; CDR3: CASSFDRGAANYGYTF
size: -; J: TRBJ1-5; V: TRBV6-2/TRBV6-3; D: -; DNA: TGTGCCAGCACCCCATCCGGGGGAATGGGTTCAAATCAGCCCCAGCATTTT; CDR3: CASTPSGGMGSNQPQHF
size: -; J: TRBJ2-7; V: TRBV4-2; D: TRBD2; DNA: TGTGCCAGCAGCCAAGAGGCGGGGGGCCCCTACGAGCAGTACTTC; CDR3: CASSQEAGGPYEQYF
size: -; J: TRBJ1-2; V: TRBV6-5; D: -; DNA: TGTGCCAGCCGGGTCCGGACAGATATCCCCTATGGCTACACCTTC; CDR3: CASRVRTDIPYGYTF
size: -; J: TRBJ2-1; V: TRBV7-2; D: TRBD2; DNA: TGTGCCAGCAGCTCCTCAGCGGGGGACACCTACAATGAGCAGTTCTTC; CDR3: CASSSSAGDTYNEQFF
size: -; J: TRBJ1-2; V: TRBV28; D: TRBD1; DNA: TGTGCCAGCAGTTTATACCGACAGGGCGATGGCTACACCTTC; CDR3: CASSLYRQGDGYTF
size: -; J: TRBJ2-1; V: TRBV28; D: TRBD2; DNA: TGTGCCAGCACCACTAAGGGGACTAGCACATACAATGAGCAGTTCTTC; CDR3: CASTTKGTSTYNEQFF
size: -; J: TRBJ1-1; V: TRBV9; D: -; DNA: TGTGCCAGCAGCGTAGGACAGGCGAACACTGAAGCTTTCTTT; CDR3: CASSVGQANTEAFF
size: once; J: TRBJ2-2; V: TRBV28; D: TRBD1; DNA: TGTGCCAGCAGTTATTCCCCTGACAGGGGGCGTATAAGGGAGCTGTTTTTT; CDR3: CASSYSPDRGRIRELFF
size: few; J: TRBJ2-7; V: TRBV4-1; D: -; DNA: TGCGCCAGCAGCCCTTTAACCAAGGGGCCTACCCCCTACGAGCAGTACTTC; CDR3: CASSPLTKGPTPYEQYF
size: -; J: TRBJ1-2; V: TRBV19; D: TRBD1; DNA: TGTGCCACCGCCCTTTTGACAGGGGCTAACTATGGCTACACCTTC; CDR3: CATALLTGANYGYTF
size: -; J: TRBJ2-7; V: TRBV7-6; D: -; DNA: TGTGCCAGCAGCTTAGGTGGCGGCTCCTACGAGCAGTACTTC; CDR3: CASSLGGGSYEQYF
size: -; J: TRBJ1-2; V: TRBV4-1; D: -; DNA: TGCGCCACTTCCACCGGGAACTATGGCTACACCTTC; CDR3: CATSTGNYGYTF
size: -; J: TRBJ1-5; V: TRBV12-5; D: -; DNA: TGTGCTCTCGGGAACCAGCCCCAGCATTTT; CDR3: CALGNQPQHF
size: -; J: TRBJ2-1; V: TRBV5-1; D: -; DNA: TGCGCCAGCAGCTTGGTCCTAGACCTCTCCTACAATGAGCAGTTCTTC; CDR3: CASSLVLDLSYNEQFF
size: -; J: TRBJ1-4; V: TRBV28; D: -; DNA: TGTGCCAGCAGTTTCCGCGACCGGGGAAAACTGTTTTTT; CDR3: CASSFRDRGKLFF